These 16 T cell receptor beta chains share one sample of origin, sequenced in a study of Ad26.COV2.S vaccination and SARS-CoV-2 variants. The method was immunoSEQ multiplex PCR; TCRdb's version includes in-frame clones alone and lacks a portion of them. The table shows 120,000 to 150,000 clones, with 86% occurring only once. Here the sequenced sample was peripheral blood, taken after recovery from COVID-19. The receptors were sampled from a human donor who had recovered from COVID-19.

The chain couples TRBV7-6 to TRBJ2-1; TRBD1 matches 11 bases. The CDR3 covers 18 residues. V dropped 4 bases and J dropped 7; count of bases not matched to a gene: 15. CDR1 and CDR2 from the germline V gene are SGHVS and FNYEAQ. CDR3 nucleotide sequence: TGTGCCAGCAGCTCAGGAACCGGGACAGGGGGTATAGGGAATGAGCAGTTCTTC. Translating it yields CASSSGTGTGGIGNEQFF.

CDR3 residues: CASSPRGRNTEAFF. CDR3 coding DNA: TGTGCCAGCTCACCGAGGGGCAGGAACACTGAAGCTTTCTTT. The chain carries TRBV18 and TRBJ1-1; perhaps TRBD1 as D (5 bases). Germline V CDR1 and CDR2: KGHSH, LQKENI. Deletions cut 3 bases from V and 1 base from J, with 9 bases between. The length of the CDR3 is 14 residues.

The CDR3 loop is CASIKGASGNTIYF. The CDR3 region has the DNA TGTGCCAGCATCAAGGGGGCCTCTGGAAACACCATATATTTT. This chain connects TRBV6-5 to TRBJ1-3, with TRBD1 identical over 7 bases. After removal of 7 bases from V and 0 bases from J, the junction contained 3 bases not matched to a gene. CDR3 size: 14 residues. In germline, CDR1 is MNHEY, CDR2 SVGAGI.

The CDR3 protein is CASSFSGGVGTQYF. CDR3 nucleotide sequence: TGTGCCAGCAGCTTTAGCGGGGGGGTGGGTACGCAGTATTTT. This chain joins TRBV7-2 and TRBJ2-3; 11 bases fit TRBD2. V lost 3 bases, J lost 8 bases, and 4 bases stayed unmatched. Germline V lookup: CDR1 SGHTA, CDR2 FQGNSA. The CDR3 runs 14 residues.

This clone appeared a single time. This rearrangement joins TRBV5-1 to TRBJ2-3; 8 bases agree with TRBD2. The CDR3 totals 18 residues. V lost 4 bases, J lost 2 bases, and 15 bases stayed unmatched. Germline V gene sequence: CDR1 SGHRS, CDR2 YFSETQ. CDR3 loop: CASSPLLGSGGSTDTQYF. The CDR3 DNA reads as TGCGCCAGCAGCCCCCTGCTCGGCAGCGGGGGTTCCACAGATACGCAGTATTTT.

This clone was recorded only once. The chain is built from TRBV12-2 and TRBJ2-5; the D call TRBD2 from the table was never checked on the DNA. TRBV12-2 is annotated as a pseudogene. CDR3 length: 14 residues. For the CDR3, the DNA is TGTGCAAGTCGCGGTGGACTAATTTTGGAGACCCAGTACTTC. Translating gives CASRGGLILETQYF.

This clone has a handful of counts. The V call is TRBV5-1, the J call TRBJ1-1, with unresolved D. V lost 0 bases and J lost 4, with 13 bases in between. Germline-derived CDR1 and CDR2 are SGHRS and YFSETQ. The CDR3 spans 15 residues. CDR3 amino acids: CASSLGRNLGTEAFF. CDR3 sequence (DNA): TGCGCCAGCAGCTTGGGACGGAACCTTGGCACTGAAGCTTTCTTT.

The CDR3 DNA reads TGTGCCAGCACCACCTTCGTTGACAGGGCGCAGCCCCAGCATTTT. Its protein product is CASTTFVDRAQPQHF. The chain combines TRBV28 with TRBJ1-5, with 7 bases lining up with TRBD1. This CDR3 is 15 amino acids long. The germline V gene encodes CDR1 MDHEN and CDR2 SYDVKM. V was clipped by 7 bases and J by 7 bases; unmatched bases: 13.

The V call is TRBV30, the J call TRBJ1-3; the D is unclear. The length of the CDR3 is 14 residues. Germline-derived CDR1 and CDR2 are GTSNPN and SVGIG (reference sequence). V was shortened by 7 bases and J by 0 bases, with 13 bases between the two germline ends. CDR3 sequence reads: CASEGSFSGNTIYF. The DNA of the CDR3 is TGTGCCTCGGAGGGCAGCTTCTCTGGAAACACCATATATTTT.

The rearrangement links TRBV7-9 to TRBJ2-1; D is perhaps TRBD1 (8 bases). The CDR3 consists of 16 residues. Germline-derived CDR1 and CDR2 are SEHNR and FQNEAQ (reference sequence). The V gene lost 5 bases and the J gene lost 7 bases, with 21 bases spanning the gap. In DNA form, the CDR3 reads TGTGCCAGCAGCCCTAGGGGCAGGGGGCGGGAGAATGAGCAGTTCTTC. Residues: CASSPRGRGRENEQFF.

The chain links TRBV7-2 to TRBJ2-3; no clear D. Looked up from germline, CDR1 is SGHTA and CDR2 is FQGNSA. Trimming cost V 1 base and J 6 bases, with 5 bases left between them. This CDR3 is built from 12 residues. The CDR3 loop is CASSLEWDTQYF. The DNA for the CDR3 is TGTGCCAGCAGCTTAGAATGGGATACGCAGTATTTT.

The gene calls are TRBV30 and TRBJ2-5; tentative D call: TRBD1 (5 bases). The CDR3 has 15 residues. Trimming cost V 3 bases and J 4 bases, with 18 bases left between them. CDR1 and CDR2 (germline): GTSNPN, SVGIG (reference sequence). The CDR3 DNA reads TGTGCCTGGAGCGCAACAGGAAAGCCAGGAGAGACCCAGTACTTC. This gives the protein CAWSATGKPGETQYF.

DNA of the CDR3: TGTGCCAGCAGTCAAACTCATGAGCAGTTCTTC. Residues: CASSQTHEQFF. This rearrangement joins TRBV6-5 to TRBJ2-1; D gene uncertain. V was cut by 5 bases and J by 8 bases, with 7 bases left in between. Germline values: CDR1 MNHEY, CDR2 SVGAGI. The CDR3 covers 11 residues.

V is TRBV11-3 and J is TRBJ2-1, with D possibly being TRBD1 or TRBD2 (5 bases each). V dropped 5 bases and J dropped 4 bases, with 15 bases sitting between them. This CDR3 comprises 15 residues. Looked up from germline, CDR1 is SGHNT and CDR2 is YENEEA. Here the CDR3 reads CASSTSGTEYNEQFF. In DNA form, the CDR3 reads TGTGCCAGCAGCACGTCCGGGACCGAGTACAATGAGCAGTTCTTC.

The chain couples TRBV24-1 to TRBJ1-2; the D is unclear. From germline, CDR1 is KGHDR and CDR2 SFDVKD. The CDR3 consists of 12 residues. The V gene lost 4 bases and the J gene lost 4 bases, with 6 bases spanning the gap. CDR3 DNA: TGTGCCACCAGTGACGGAGGCTATGGCTACACCTTC. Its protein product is CATSDGGYGYTF.

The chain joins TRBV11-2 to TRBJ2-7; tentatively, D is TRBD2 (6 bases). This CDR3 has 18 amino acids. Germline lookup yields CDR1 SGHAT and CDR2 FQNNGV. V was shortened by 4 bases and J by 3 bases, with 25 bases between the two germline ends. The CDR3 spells CASSSWETSEGKDYEQYF. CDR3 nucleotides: TGTGCCAGCAGCTCATGGGAGACGTCGGAGGGAAAAGACTACGAGCAGTACTTC.